The sequence of this T cell receptor (beta chain) was determined in a study of beta chain features in type 1 diabetes. Cell sorting via CD45RO/CCR7/CD25/CD127/CD95/CD27 was performed to obtain CD4+ naive, central memory, regulatory and stem cell-like memory cells. Of the isolated RNA, all was reverse transcribed, and so the sequenced material was expressed TCRB transcripts. Sequencing of naive, central memory and regulatory T cell samples gave an average of roughly 3.4 million reads. Produced via immunoSEQ multiplex PCR; TCRdb's table is partial and in-frame only. The profile shows about 360,000 clones, roughly an eighth of them singletons. From germline, CDR1 is GTSNPN and CDR2 SVGIG (reference sequence). V shed 6 bases, J shed 4 bases, and the junction held 15 bases outside the gene matches. The CDR3 contains 16 residues.

The chain carries TRBV30 and TRBJ2-5, with 9 positions matching TRBD2. Material for sequencing was naive CD4+ T cells from blood. This sequence originates from a man aged 18 to 30 in good health. CDR3 sequence (DNA): TGTGCCTGCAGGGAGAGCGGGAGGTTATGGGGAGAGACCCAGTACTTC. Its protein product is CACRESGRLWGETQYF. Complete variable domain (other parts from reference TRBV30 and TRBJ2-5): SQTIHQWPATLVQPVGSPLSLECTVEGTSNPNLYWYRQAAGRGLQLLFYSVGIGQISSEVPQNLSASRPQDRQFILSSKKLLLSDSGFYLCACRESGRLWGETQYFGPGTRLLVL.